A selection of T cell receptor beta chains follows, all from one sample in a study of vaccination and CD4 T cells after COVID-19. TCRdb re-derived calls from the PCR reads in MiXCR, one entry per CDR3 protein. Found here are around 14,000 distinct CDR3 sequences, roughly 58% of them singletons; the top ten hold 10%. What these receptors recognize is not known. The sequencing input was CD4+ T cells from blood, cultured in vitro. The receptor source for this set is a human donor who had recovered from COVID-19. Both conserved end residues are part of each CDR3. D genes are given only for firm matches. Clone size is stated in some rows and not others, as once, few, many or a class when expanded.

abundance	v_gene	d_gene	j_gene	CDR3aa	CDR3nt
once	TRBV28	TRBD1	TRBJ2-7	CASSFLGQETYEQYF	TGTGCCAGCAGTTTTTTGGGACAGGAGACCTACGAGCAGTACTTC
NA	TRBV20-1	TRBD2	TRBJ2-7	CSARELRGGAYEQYF	TGCAGTGCTAGAGAGCTACGCGGGGGAGCCTACGAGCAGTACTTC
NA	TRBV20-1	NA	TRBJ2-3	CSAFRSSDTQYF	TGCAGTGCTTTTAGGAGTTCAGATACGCAGTATTTT
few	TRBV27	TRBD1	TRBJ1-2	CASSLGQGWSYTF	TGTGCCAGCAGTTTGGGACAGGGATGGAGCTACACCTTC
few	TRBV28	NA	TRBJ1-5	CASTPGGRARQPQHF	TGTGCCAGCACCCCGGGAGGGAGGGCTCGTCAGCCCCAGCATTTT
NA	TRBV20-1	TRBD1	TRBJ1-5	CSARGKTGGLNQPQHF	TGCAGTGCTAGGGGAAAAACAGGGGGCCTCAATCAGCCCCAGCATTTT
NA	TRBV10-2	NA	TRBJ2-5	CASSGFWLTETQYF	TGCGCCAGCAGTGGATTTTGGCTAACGGAGACCCAGTACTTC
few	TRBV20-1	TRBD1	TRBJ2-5	CSARQGSQETQYF	TGCAGTGCTCGACAGGGGAGTCAAGAGACCCAGTACTTC
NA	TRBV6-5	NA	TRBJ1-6	CASSYSSRINSPLHF	TGTGCCAGCAGTTACTCGAGCCGGATTAATTCACCCCTCCACTTT
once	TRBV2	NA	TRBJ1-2	CASSPTEGGWGYTF	TGTGCCAGCAGCCCAACGGAGGGAGGGTGGGGCTACACCTTC
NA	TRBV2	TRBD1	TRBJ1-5	CASRGQSNQPQHF	TGTGCCAGCAGGGGACAGAGCAATCAGCCCCAGCATTTT
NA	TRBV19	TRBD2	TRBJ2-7	CASSQLAGGVYEQYF	TGTGCCAGTAGCCAACTAGCGGGGGGTGTCTACGAGCAGTACTTC
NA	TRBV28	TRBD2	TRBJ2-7	CASSLGGLAGSFSSYEQYF	TGTGCCAGCAGCCTTGGTGGGCTAGCGGGGAGCTTTAGCTCCTACGAGCAGTACTTC
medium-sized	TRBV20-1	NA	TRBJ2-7	CSASRTSYEQYF	TGCAGTGCTAGCCGGACTTCTTACGAGCAGTACTTC
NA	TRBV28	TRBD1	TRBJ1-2	CASRSGGRVGGRTNYGYTF	TGTGCCAGCAGGTCAGGGGGCAGGGTTGGAGGTCGGACTAACTATGGCTACACCTTC
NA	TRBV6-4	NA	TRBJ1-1	CASSSRVNTEAFF	TGTGCCAGCAGTTCCAGGGTGAACACTGAAGCTTTCTTT
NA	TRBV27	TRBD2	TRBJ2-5	CASSSGLASGGTQYF	TGTGCCAGCAGTTCCGGACTAGCGAGCGGGGGGACCCAGTACTTC
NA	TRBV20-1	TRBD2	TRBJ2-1	CSASSGRAHNEQFF	TGCAGTGCTAGTAGCGGGAGGGCTCACAATGAGCAGTTCTTC
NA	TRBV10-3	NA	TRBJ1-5	CAISLGAVSNQPQHF	TGTGCCATCAGCTTAGGGGCAGTAAGCAATCAGCCCCAGCATTTT
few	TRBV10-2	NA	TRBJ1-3	CASTSGNTIYF	TGCGCCAGCACATCCGGAAACACCATATATTTT
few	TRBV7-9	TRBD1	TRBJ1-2	CASSQGGSRLNYGYTF	TGTGCCAGCAGTCAGGGGGGCAGTAGATTGAACTATGGCTACACCTTC
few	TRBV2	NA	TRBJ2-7	CASSESGYEQYF	TGTGCCAGCAGTGAATCTGGTTACGAGCAGTACTTC
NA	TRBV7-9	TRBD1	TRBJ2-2	CASSPNLTGTLNTGELFF	TGTGCCAGCAGCCCCAATTTGACAGGGACCCTTAACACCGGGGAGCTGTTTTTT
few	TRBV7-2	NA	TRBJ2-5	CASGGIRETQYF	TGTGCCAGCGGCGGGATCCGGGAGACCCAGTACTTC
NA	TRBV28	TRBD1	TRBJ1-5	CASRQGWNQPQHF	TGTGCCAGCCGACAGGGATGGAATCAGCCCCAGCATTTT
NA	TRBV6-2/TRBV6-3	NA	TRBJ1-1	CASRDRLNTEAFF	TGTGCCAGCAGAGACAGACTGAACACTGAAGCTTTCTTT
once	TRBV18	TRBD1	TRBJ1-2	CASSPEAGGRTAYGYTF	TGTGCCAGCTCACCAGAGGCAGGGGGCCGAACGGCCTATGGCTACACCTTC
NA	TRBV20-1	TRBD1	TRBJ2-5	CSARGQQETQYF	TGCAGTGCTCGGGGACAGCAAGAGACCCAGTACTTC
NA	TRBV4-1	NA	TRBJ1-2	CASSQDVQGGGYTF	TGCGCCAGCAGCCAAGATGTACAGGGTGGTGGCTACACCTTC
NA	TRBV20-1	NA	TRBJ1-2	CSARGGLGRVVGYTF	TGCAGTGCTAGGGGGGGGCTGGGCAGGGTGGTTGGCTACACCTTC
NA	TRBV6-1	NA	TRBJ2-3	CASSDSTDTQYF	TGTGCCAGCAGTGATAGCACAGATACGCAGTATTTT
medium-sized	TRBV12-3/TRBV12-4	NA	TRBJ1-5	CASSGTNDNQPQHF	TGTGCCAGCAGTGGGACAAACGACAATCAGCCCCAGCATTTT
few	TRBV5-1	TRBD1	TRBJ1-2	CASSSAGGGSGYTF	TGCGCCAGCAGCTCAGCAGGGGGCGGGAGTGGCTACACCTTC
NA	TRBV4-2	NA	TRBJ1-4	CASSRGVGEKLFF	TGTGCCAGCAGCCGTGGGGTCGGCGAAAAACTGTTTTTT
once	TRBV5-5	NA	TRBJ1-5	CASSLTERNQPQHF	TGTGCCAGCAGCTTGACAGAACGAAATCAGCCCCAGCATTTT
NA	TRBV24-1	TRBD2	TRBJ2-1	CATSQTSGNVNEQFF	TGTGCCACCAGTCAGACTAGCGGGAACGTAAATGAGCAGTTCTTC
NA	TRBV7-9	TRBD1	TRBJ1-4	CASSLAGRGLEKLFF	TGTGCCAGCAGCTTAGCCGGCAGGGGGCTTGAAAAACTGTTTTTT
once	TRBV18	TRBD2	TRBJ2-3	CASSPNQAGGGTDTQYF	TGTGCCAGCTCACCGAATCAGGCGGGAGGAGGGACAGATACGCAGTATTTT
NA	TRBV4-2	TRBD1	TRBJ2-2	CASSQDQQGTLNTGELFF	TGTGCCAGCAGCCAAGATCAACAGGGGACCTTGAACACCGGGGAGCTGTTTTTT
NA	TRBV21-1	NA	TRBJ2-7	CASSKKVSGQGREQYF	TGTGCCAGCAGCAAAAAAGTGAGTGGACAGGGACGGGAGCAGTACTTC
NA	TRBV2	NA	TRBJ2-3	CASSRDLTDTQYF	TGTGCCAGCAGTCGAGACTTGACAGATACGCAGTATTTT
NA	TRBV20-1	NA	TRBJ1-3	CSARVPPSSGNTIYF	TGCAGTGCTAGAGTCCCGCCTTCCTCTGGAAACACCATATATTTT
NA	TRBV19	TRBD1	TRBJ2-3	CASSAPTGFTDTQYF	TGTGCCAGTAGTGCCCCGACAGGGTTCACAGATACGCAGTATTTT
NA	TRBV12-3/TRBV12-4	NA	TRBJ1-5	CASSPGVGLSQPQHF	TGTGCCAGCAGCCCAGGGGTGGGTTTGAGTCAGCCCCAGCATTTT
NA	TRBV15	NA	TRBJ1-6	CATSRDHGGRAPLHF	TGTGCCACCAGCAGAGATCATGGGGGACGGGCACCCCTCCACTTT
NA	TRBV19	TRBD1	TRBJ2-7	CASSGTGLSSYEQYF	TGTGCCAGTAGCGGGACAGGGCTCAGCTCCTACGAGCAGTACTTC
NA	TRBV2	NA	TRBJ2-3	CASSGTRPRTDTQYF	TGTGCCAGCAGTGGGACCAGGCCCCGCACAGATACGCAGTATTTT
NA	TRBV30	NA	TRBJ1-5	CAWSVSSSNQPQHF	TGTGCCTGGAGTGTGTCCAGTAGCAATCAGCCCCAGCATTTT
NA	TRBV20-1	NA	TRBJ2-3	CSAREGADTQYF	TGCAGTGCTAGAGAGGGGGCAGATACGCAGTATTTT
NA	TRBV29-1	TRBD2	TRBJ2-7	CSVRGTSGSVYEQYF	TGCAGCGTTAGAGGGACTAGCGGGAGTGTGTACGAGCAGTACTTC
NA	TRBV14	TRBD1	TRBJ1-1	CASSQPRRGLDTEAFF	TGTGCCAGCAGCCAACCTAGGAGGGGGCTGGACACTGAAGCTTTCTTT
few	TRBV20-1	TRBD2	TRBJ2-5	CSARGLAGAETQYF	TGCAGTGCTAGGGGACTAGCGGGAGCAGAGACCCAGTACTTC
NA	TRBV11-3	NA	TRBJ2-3	CASSSLGEGRSRTQYF	TGTGCCAGCAGCTCCTTAGGTGAAGGGCGGAGCCGTACGCAGTATTTT
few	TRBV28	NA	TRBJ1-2	CASSYLGPVNYGYTF	TGTGCCAGCAGTTACCTGGGCCCGGTTAACTATGGCTACACCTTC